The source of this T cell receptor beta chain is a study of regulatory T cells in long-lasting Graves disease (dated by TCRdb to the early 2020s). Turning to the overall study: Persistent Graves' disease meant more than 5 years of antithyroid drug treatment with TSH receptor autoantibodies that stayed positive. Patients with persistent Graves' disease were compared with patients with newly diagnosed Graves' disease using TCR sequencing and RNA sequencing of peripheral blood. The study was conducted in China and was registered as a clinical trial. A total of 33 samples were covered by TCR sequencing, comprising approximately 13 persistent and approximately 20 newly diagnosed Graves' disease patients. In the clinical cohort, patients with persistent Graves' disease had used antithyroid drugs for an average of about 9.3 years. Overall study outcomes, separate from this receptor: More public clonotypes were shared among persistent patients (under 3,000) than among newly diagnosed patients (just under 1,000). Peripheral blood alone was examined, since thyroid tissue, which constituted the primary lesion, could not be accessed. Compared with newly diagnosed patients, patients with persistent Graves' disease had lower TCR Shannon entropy and fewer highly expanded clones, which suggests clonal expansion. Only the TCR beta chain was sequenced and analyzed. Preferential use of TRBV28, TRBJ1-2 and TRBJ2-5 was observed in persistent disease, whereas TRBV20-1 and TRBJ2-1 were favored in newly diagnosed disease. As a limitation, the authors acknowledged that the small sample size may reduce accuracy.

This clonotype was recorded at least ten times. It has no known antigen specificity. One base away there is no much larger clone; base qualities are not given. Cut back by 2 bases and 3 bases, the V and J ends lie 11 bases apart. According to the germline V gene, CDR1 reads MDHEN and CDR2 reads SYDVKM. Spanning cysteine to phenylalanine, the CDR3 consists of 15 amino acids. The kept DNA is CDR3 alone, 45 bases in frame from the first base. Receptors were amplified or captured by multiplex PCR. TCRdb names Illumina HiSeq 4000 as the instrument used. iRepertoire HTBI primers and Arm-PCR amplification of CDR3 regions were used to construct TCR beta libraries. PCR products were gel purified before sequencing. Under the source paper's analysis protocol: Gene usage analysis of CDR3 amino acid clonotypes relied on the roughly 58 TRBV and fewer than 15 TRBJ segments identified across samples. COPE and FqMerger were used to merge the filtered high-quality paired reads into contigs. BLAST was used to align contigs to the IMGT TRBV, TRBD and TRBJ reference genes, and CDR3 was defined following IMGT. Highly expanded clones were defined as clonotypes with a frequency above 0.1%. Shannon entropy served as the measure of repertoire diversity, while the Gini coefficient captured V-J evenness. Public clonotypes were defined as clonotypes shared by more than one individual. TCRdb reprocessed the public reads (quality trimming at Q25 with fastp, clone calling with MiXCR) and kept in-frame beta chains. Each CDR3 protein appears once, grouped with its most common genes and DNA. None of the V and J calls come from the authors' own analysis; TCRdb made them. The sample table contains about 470,000 distinct CDR3 sequences; only one count was recorded for about a fifth of them. The ten top clones hold 7.8% of the sample.

The time point label corresponds to: persistent/refractory GD, antithyroid drugs over 5 years with positive TRAb. For both TCR sequencing and RNA sequencing, RNA was extracted from PBMCs in TRIzol. Graves' disease was diagnosed according to American Thyroid Association guidelines. Patients were recruited from an endocrinology department in Xi'an, China. Each patient gave approximately 10 milliliters of peripheral blood, collected in an EDTA anticoagulant tube. Ficoll Paque Plus density gradient separation was used to isolate PBMCs, and no further T cell sorting was performed. RNA quality was checked with an Agilent 2100 Bioanalyzer and agarose gel, and concentration with a NanoDrop 2000.

The rearranged segments are TRBV28 and TRBJ1-5, with no confidently assigned D gene. This specimen was peripheral blood mononuclear cells (PBMCs), taken when the disease was refractory, from a patient treated with antithyroid drugs. This sequence originates from a female donor with Graves disease. The sequenced DNA: TGTGCCAGCAGTTTAGGTCAGCGTTACAATCAGCCCCAGCATTTT. Its protein is CASSLGQRYNQPQHF.